The T cell receptor beta chain under discussion was sequenced for a study of blood T cell repertoires in COVID-19. Study-level information: Samples came from the United States, Italy and Spain, spanning acute and convalescent COVID-19. Sample material is recorded as cDNA or gDNA derived from T cells, B-cell-depleted T cells, or PBMCs.

Methods used by the authors: Estimates of nucleated cell counts were drawn from the amplification of reference gene primers. The table came from immunoSEQ multiplex PCR; TCRdb's copy has only in-frame clones and leaves some out. D and trimming come from the DNA, and the V and J calls and clone size come from that table. This sample has 70,000 to 95,000 clones, with 70% to 90% found just once. The CDR3 extends over 14 amino acids. Germline CDR1 reads SEHNR; CDR2 reads FQNEAQ (reference sequence). J lost 10 bases, V lost 5 bases, and 7 bases had no gene match. Followed longitudinally, the Seattle patients had been enrolled during active infection.

The sequence was obtained from a man aged 50-59 years with COVID-19, enrolled during active disease. V is TRBV7-9 and J is TRBJ1-6, with 8 bases that match TRBD1. Sequencing input: peripheral blood. CDR3 nucleotide sequence: TGTGCCAGCAGCCCAGGACAGGGTAGATCACCCCTCCACTTT. Translating it yields CASSPGQGRSPLHF.